Listed below are T cell receptor beta chains from one sample, sequenced in a study of cytomegalovirus exposure and HLA in healthy donors. The assay was immunoSEQ multiplex PCR, and TCRdb's table has in-frame clones only and misses some. Of some 130,000 clones in the sample, roughly three fifths were seen once. The sample taken for sequencing was PBMCs. The receptors were sampled from a woman aged 40 to 50 in good health and CMV-seronegative. Each CDR3 is given with its conserved first and last residue. D genes are given only for firm matches. A row's size may be missing; if present it is once, few, many or a size class.

D gene: -
V gene: TRBV11-1
clone size: -
J gene: TRBJ2-2
CDR3 DNA: TGTGCCAGCAGCTTAGCGGGACACCGGACCGGGGAGCTGTTTTTT
CDR3 protein: CASSLAGHRTGELFF

D gene: -
V gene: TRBV7-9
clone size: -
J gene: TRBJ1-1
CDR3 DNA: TGTGCCAGCAGCTTAGGTGCGGGACTGGGCACTGAAGCTTTCTTT
CDR3 protein: CASSLGAGLGTEAFF

D gene: TRBD1
V gene: TRBV28
clone size: -
J gene: TRBJ2-7
CDR3 DNA: TGTGCCAGCAGTTCCGGGACAGGGCTTTCCTACGAGCAGTACTTC
CDR3 protein: CASSSGTGLSYEQYF

D gene: TRBD2
V gene: TRBV9
clone size: -
J gene: TRBJ2-3
CDR3 DNA: TGTGCCAGCAGCCCACCCGGGGGGGTGGCGCAGTATTTT
CDR3 protein: CASSPPGGVAQYF

D gene: -
V gene: TRBV18
clone size: few
J gene: TRBJ1-1
CDR3 DNA: TGTGCCAGCTCACAAACAGGGTGGACTGAAGCTTTCTTT
CDR3 protein: CASSQTGWTEAFF

D gene: TRBD1
V gene: TRBV5-1
clone size: -
J gene: TRBJ2-2
CDR3 DNA: TGCGCCAGCAGCGATCGACCGCCGGGACAGGGGGCCGGGGAGCTGTTTTTT
CDR3 protein: CASSDRPPGQGAGELFF

D gene: -
V gene: TRBV11-2
clone size: -
J gene: TRBJ2-7
CDR3 DNA: TGTGCCAGCAGCTCCCCCCGGGGCTACGAGCAGTACTTC
CDR3 protein: CASSSPRGYEQYF

D gene: -
V gene: TRBV10-3
clone size: -
J gene: TRBJ1-5
CDR3 DNA: TGTGCCGCAACACACAATAGCAATCAGCCCCAGCATTTT
CDR3 protein: CAATHNSNQPQHF

D gene: -
V gene: TRBV9
clone size: -
J gene: TRBJ2-7
CDR3 DNA: TGTGCCAGCAGCCCACGACAGGGAGGAGAGGACGAGCAGTACTTC
CDR3 protein: CASSPRQGGEDEQYF

D gene: -
V gene: TRBV5-6
clone size: -
J gene: TRBJ1-4
CDR3 DNA: TGTGCCAGCAGCCACAATGGTGTAACTAATGAAAAACTGTTTTTT
CDR3 protein: CASSHNGVTNEKLFF

D gene: TRBD2
V gene: TRBV7-6
clone size: -
J gene: TRBJ2-2
CDR3 DNA: TGTGCCAGCAGCCGGGGGGCCGGGGAGCTGTTTTTT
CDR3 protein: CASSRGAGELFF

D gene: -
V gene: TRBV11-3
clone size: once
J gene: TRBJ2-1
CDR3 DNA: TGTGCCAGCAGCTTACGCTCGAGCAATGAGCAGTTCTTC
CDR3 protein: CASSLRSSNEQFF

D gene: TRBD1
V gene: TRBV25-1
clone size: -
J gene: TRBJ1-4
CDR3 DNA: TGTGCCAGCGCTACACAGGGGCCACGTAATGAAAAACTGTTTTTT
CDR3 protein: CASATQGPRNEKLFF

D gene: TRBD1
V gene: TRBV5-1
clone size: -
J gene: TRBJ2-6
CDR3 DNA: TGCGCCAGCAGCTCTACGACAGGGTCCGGGGCCAACGTCCTGACTTTC
CDR3 protein: CASSSTTGSGANVLTF

D gene: TRBD1
V gene: TRBV4-1
clone size: few
J gene: TRBJ1-1
CDR3 DNA: TGCGCCAGCAGCCAAGGCCGGACAGGGGACACTGAAGCTTTCTTT
CDR3 protein: CASSQGRTGDTEAFF

D gene: TRBD1
V gene: TRBV5-6
clone size: -
J gene: TRBJ2-2
CDR3 DNA: TGTGCCAGCAGCGGCCGTAGGACAGGGTCCAGGACCGGGGAGCTGTTTTTT
CDR3 protein: CASSGRRTGSRTGELFF

D gene: TRBD1
V gene: TRBV4-1
clone size: -
J gene: TRBJ1-6
CDR3 DNA: TGCGCCAGCAGCCAAGACCCTGGACAGGACCTAAATCCCCTCCACTTT
CDR3 protein: CASSQDPGQDLNPLHF

D gene: -
V gene: TRBV6-4
clone size: -
J gene: TRBJ2-7
CDR3 DNA: TGTGCCAGTTCCCCCAGCCCCAGGGCTTCCTACGAGCAGTACTTC
CDR3 protein: CASSPSPRASYEQYF

D gene: TRBD1
V gene: TRBV7-2
clone size: -
J gene: TRBJ1-2
CDR3 DNA: TGTGCCAGCAGCCGAGGGACAGCTAACTATGGCTACACCTTC
CDR3 protein: CASSRGTANYGYTF

D gene: -
V gene: TRBV11-1
clone size: -
J gene: TRBJ1-1
CDR3 DNA: TGTGCCAGCAGCTTAGGGGGCGGTCTGGGCATGAACACTGAAGCTTTCTTT
CDR3 protein: CASSLGGGLGMNTEAFF

D gene: TRBD2
V gene: TRBV7-2
clone size: few
J gene: TRBJ2-3
CDR3 DNA: TGTGCCAGCAGCTTAGCGCGGTTCAGGACTAGCGGGGGGGGAGGAGATACGCAGTATTTT
CDR3 protein: CASSLARFRTSGGGGDTQYF

D gene: TRBD1
V gene: TRBV10-3
clone size: -
J gene: TRBJ1-1
CDR3 DNA: TGTGCCATCAGTGGATTCTTCCCTAGGGGGCGAGGGATGAACACTGAAGCTTTCTTT
CDR3 protein: CAISGFFPRGRGMNTEAFF

D gene: TRBD1
V gene: TRBV6-4
clone size: -
J gene: TRBJ2-7
CDR3 DNA: TGTGCCAGCAGTGGGGGGACAGGGGGTCGCTCCTACGAGCAGTACTTC
CDR3 protein: CASSGGTGGRSYEQYF

D gene: TRBD2
V gene: TRBV7-6
clone size: -
J gene: TRBJ2-1
CDR3 DNA: TGTGCCAGCAGCTTAGCGGTGGGGGGGGGTTCCTACAATGAGCAGTTCTTC
CDR3 protein: CASSLAVGGGSYNEQFF

D gene: -
V gene: TRBV30
clone size: -
J gene: TRBJ1-6
CDR3 DNA: TGTGCCTGGAGTACCACGGGGATTTCACCCCTCCACTTT
CDR3 protein: CAWSTTGISPLHF

D gene: -
V gene: TRBV7-3
clone size: -
J gene: TRBJ2-2
CDR3 DNA: TGTGCCAGCAGCTTAAGTATGAGCACCGGGGAGCTGTTTTTT
CDR3 protein: CASSLSMSTGELFF

D gene: TRBD2
V gene: TRBV14
clone size: few
J gene: TRBJ2-1
CDR3 DNA: TGTGCCAGCAGCCAACAGCGGGGGGGCCTCGGTGAGCAGTTCTTC
CDR3 protein: CASSQQRGGLGEQFF

D gene: -
V gene: TRBV15
clone size: -
J gene: TRBJ1-2
CDR3 DNA: TGTGCCACCAGCAGAGATCGGGGGAATAACTATGGCTACACCTTC
CDR3 protein: CATSRDRGNNYGYTF

D gene: -
V gene: TRBV2
clone size: -
J gene: TRBJ1-2
CDR3 DNA: TGTGCCAGCTCCCAAGGGGGCTATGGCTACACCTTC
CDR3 protein: CASSQGGYGYTF

D gene: -
V gene: TRBV25-1
clone size: -
J gene: TRBJ2-3
CDR3 DNA: TGTGCCAGCAGTGACGTCCCGACAATTGGGAGCACAGATACGCAGTATTTT
CDR3 protein: CASSDVPTIGSTDTQYF

D gene: TRBD1
V gene: TRBV5-4
clone size: -
J gene: TRBJ1-1
CDR3 DNA: TGTGCCAGCAGCTCCCCCGGACAGGGGAGAAACACTGAAGCTTTCTTT
CDR3 protein: CASSSPGQGRNTEAFF

D gene: -
V gene: TRBV7-2
clone size: -
J gene: TRBJ2-7
CDR3 DNA: TGTGCCAGCAGCCAGACAGGAAGGGGAGAGCAGTACTTC
CDR3 protein: CASSQTGRGEQYF

D gene: -
V gene: TRBV7-9
clone size: -
J gene: TRBJ1-5
CDR3 DNA: TGTGCCAGCAGCTCATCAGACAGGAGCAATCAGCCCCAGCATTTT
CDR3 protein: CASSSSDRSNQPQHF

D gene: TRBD1
V gene: TRBV27
clone size: -
J gene: TRBJ1-4
CDR3 DNA: TGTGCCAGCAGTTCCGGGACAGGGATTGAAAAACTGTTTTTT
CDR3 protein: CASSSGTGIEKLFF

D gene: -
V gene: TRBV27
clone size: -
J gene: TRBJ2-1
CDR3 DNA: TGTGCCACCAACCCGAGGGAGCAGTTCTTC
CDR3 protein: CATNPREQFF

D gene: -
V gene: TRBV5-1
clone size: -
J gene: TRBJ2-3
CDR3 DNA: TGCGCCAGCAGCTTGGGCGCCCTAGCCTTCACAGATACGCAGTATTTT
CDR3 protein: CASSLGALAFTDTQYF

D gene: TRBD2
V gene: TRBV9
clone size: -
J gene: TRBJ2-3
CDR3 DNA: TGTGCCAGCAGCAGGGACTACCCTGACGCAGATACGCAGTATTTT
CDR3 protein: CASSRDYPDADTQYF

D gene: -
V gene: TRBV5-6
clone size: few
J gene: TRBJ1-5
CDR3 DNA: TGTGCCAGCAGCTTGTTTTCTGACGGGAATCAGCCCCAGCATTTT
CDR3 protein: CASSLFSDGNQPQHF

D gene: TRBD2
V gene: TRBV10-2
clone size: -
J gene: TRBJ2-5
CDR3 DNA: TGCGCCAGCAGTAGGACTAGCGGCAAAGAGACCCAGTACTTC
CDR3 protein: CASSRTSGKETQYF

D gene: -
V gene: TRBV11-3
clone size: -
J gene: TRBJ2-1
CDR3 DNA: TGTGCCAGCAGCTTAAGGGGGGGCTCCTACAATGAGCAGTTCTTC
CDR3 protein: CASSLRGGSYNEQFF

D gene: TRBD1
V gene: TRBV7-3
clone size: -
J gene: TRBJ2-5
CDR3 DNA: TGTGCCAGCAGTCGAGGGACAGCGGCAAGAGAGACCCAGTACTTC
CDR3 protein: CASSRGTAARETQYF

D gene: -
V gene: TRBV19
clone size: -
J gene: TRBJ1-6
CDR3 DNA: TGTGCCAGTTCAGAACAGGGATCTCATTCACCCCTCCACTTT
CDR3 protein: CASSEQGSHSPLHF

D gene: TRBD2
V gene: TRBV9
clone size: -
J gene: TRBJ2-3
CDR3 DNA: TGTGCCAGCAGCTTTCTTACCGGGGGGGGCGCAGATACGCAGTATTTT
CDR3 protein: CASSFLTGGGADTQYF

D gene: -
V gene: TRBV5-1
clone size: -
J gene: TRBJ2-3
CDR3 DNA: TGCGCCAGCACTCAGGGCCCCACAGATACGCAGTATTTT
CDR3 protein: CASTQGPTDTQYF

D gene: TRBD2
V gene: TRBV28
clone size: -
J gene: TRBJ2-1
CDR3 DNA: TGTGCCAGCAGTGGGGGTCCCCTAGCGGGGGGCAGCTTCTTC
CDR3 protein: CASSGGPLAGGSFF

D gene: -
V gene: TRBV18
clone size: -
J gene: TRBJ2-7
CDR3 DNA: TGTGCCAGCTCACCAGGGGACTGGACCTACGAGCAGTACTTC
CDR3 protein: CASSPGDWTYEQYF

D gene: TRBD1
V gene: TRBV30
clone size: -
J gene: TRBJ1-2
CDR3 DNA: TGTGCCTGGATTCAAGGTGGCAGGGGGTACTATGGCTACACCTTC
CDR3 protein: CAWIQGGRGYYGYTF

D gene: TRBD1
V gene: TRBV25-1
clone size: once
J gene: TRBJ1-2
CDR3 DNA: TGTGCCAGCAGTCCACCGGGACAGGGGACTTTAGGCTATGGCTACACCTTC
CDR3 protein: CASSPPGQGTLGYGYTF

D gene: -
V gene: TRBV18
clone size: -
J gene: TRBJ2-7
CDR3 DNA: TGTGCCAGCTCACCACGGGACACGCATGTGGAGCAGTACTTC
CDR3 protein: CASSPRDTHVEQYF

D gene: TRBD1
V gene: TRBV6-6
clone size: -
J gene: TRBJ2-7
CDR3 DNA: TGTGCCAGCAGCCCTGGACAGGAGGAGCAGTACTTC
CDR3 protein: CASSPGQEEQYF

D gene: -
V gene: TRBV6-6
clone size: -
J gene: TRBJ1-1
CDR3 DNA: TGTGCCAGCAGCGATACAGGGACGAACACTGAAGCTTTCTTT
CDR3 protein: CASSDTGTNTEAFF

D gene: TRBD2
V gene: TRBV7-7
clone size: -
J gene: TRBJ2-1
CDR3 DNA: TGTGCCAGCAGCTCCCGGAGGGGCGGGGGGGCGACCTACAATGAGCAGTTCTTC
CDR3 protein: CASSSRRGGGATYNEQFF

D gene: TRBD1
V gene: TRBV5-4
clone size: few
J gene: TRBJ1-2
CDR3 DNA: TGTGCCAGCAGCGGAGGACAGGATAACTATGGCTACACCTTC
CDR3 protein: CASSGGQDNYGYTF

D gene: TRBD1
V gene: TRBV5-8
clone size: -
J gene: TRBJ2-7
CDR3 DNA: TGTGCCAGCAACTACAGGGGGTCCGACTACGAGCAGTACTTC
CDR3 protein: CASNYRGSDYEQYF

D gene: -
V gene: TRBV2
clone size: -
J gene: TRBJ1-1
CDR3 DNA: TGTGCCAGCAGTGGAGACACTCCGGACACTGAAGCTTTCTTT
CDR3 protein: CASSGDTPDTEAFF